This T cell receptor beta chain was profiled in a study of blood T cell repertoires in COVID-19. After removal of 4 bases from V and 2 bases from J, the junction contained 6 bases not matched to a gene. Looked up from germline, CDR1 is SGHVS and CDR2 is FNYEAQ. This CDR3 has 16 residues. Produced via immunoSEQ multiplex PCR; TCRdb's table is partial and in-frame only. The sample has about 150,000 clones, approximately 80% seen once; the top ten hold about an eighth. Enrollment of patients from Seattle took place during active infection, with longitudinal follow-up. The count of this clone is one. This chain joins TRBV7-6 and TRBJ2-1; 9 bases agree with TRBD2. The origin of this receptor is a woman aged 60 to 75 with COVID-19, enrolled during active disease. Sequencing was performed on peripheral blood. CDR3 residues: CASSSSSGEPYNEQFF. In nucleotides, the CDR3 is TGTGCCAGCAGCTCATCTAGCGGGGAGCCCTACAATGAGCAGTTCTTC.